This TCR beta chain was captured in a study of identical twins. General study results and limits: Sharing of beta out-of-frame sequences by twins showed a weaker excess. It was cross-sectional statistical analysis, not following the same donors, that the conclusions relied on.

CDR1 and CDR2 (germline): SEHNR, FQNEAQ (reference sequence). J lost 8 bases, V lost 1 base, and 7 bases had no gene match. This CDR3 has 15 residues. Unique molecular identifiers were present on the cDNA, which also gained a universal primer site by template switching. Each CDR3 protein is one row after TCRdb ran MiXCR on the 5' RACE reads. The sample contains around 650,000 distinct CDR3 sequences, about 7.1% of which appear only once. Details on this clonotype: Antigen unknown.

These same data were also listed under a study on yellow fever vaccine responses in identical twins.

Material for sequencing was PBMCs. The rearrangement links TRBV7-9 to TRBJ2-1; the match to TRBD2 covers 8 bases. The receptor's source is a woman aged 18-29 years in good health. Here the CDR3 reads CASSLGQGTRYEQFF. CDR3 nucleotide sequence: TGTGCCAGCAGCTTAGGGCAAGGGACTAGATATGAGCAGTTCTTC.